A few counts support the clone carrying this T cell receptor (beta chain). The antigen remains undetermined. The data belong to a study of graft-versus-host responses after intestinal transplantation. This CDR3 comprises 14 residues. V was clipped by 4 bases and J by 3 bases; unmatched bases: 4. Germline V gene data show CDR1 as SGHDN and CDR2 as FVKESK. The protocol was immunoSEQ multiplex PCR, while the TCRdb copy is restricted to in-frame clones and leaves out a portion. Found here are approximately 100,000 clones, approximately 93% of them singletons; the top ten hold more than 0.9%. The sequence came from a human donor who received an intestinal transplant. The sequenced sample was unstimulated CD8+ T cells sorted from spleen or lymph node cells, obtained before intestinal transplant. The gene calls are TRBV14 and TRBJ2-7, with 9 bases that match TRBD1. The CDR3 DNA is TGTGCCAGCAGCCTGGGACAGGGCCTCTACGAGCAGTACTTC. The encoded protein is CASSLGQGLYEQYF. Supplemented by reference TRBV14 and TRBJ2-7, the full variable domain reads EAGVTQFPSHSVIEKGQTVTLRCDPISGHDNLYWYRRVMGKEIKFLLHFVKESKQDESGMPNNRFLAERTGGTYSTLKVQPAELEDSGVYFCASSLGQGLYEQYFGPGTRLTVT.